One and the same sample provided the 20 T cell receptor beta chains below, sequenced in a study of blood T cell repertoires in COVID-19 (dated by TCRdb to the early 2020s). Library generation was performed with the immunoSEQ multiplex PCR assay. This is the immuneACCESS table as TCRdb keeps it, with only in-frame sequences that have V and J called. A part of the clones is gone; compared with another copy, unresolved V genes explain less than half, and the rest is unexplained. In all, the sample holds 10,000 to 15,000 clones, and approximately 88% of those were seen once. Of the sample, just under 30% is held by the ten largest clones. The sequenced material came from peripheral blood. The origin of the receptors is a human donor in a cohort sampled during active COVID-19.

The chain is built from TRBV5-1 and TRBJ2-7; TRBD2 matches at 16 bases. This CDR3 region has 16 residues. The germline V gene encodes CDR1 SGHRS and CDR2 YFSETQ. J was trimmed by 5 bases and V by 7 bases; bases with no gene match: 9. CDR3 nucleotide sequence: TGCGCCAGCTCGGACCCGGGACTAGCGGGGGGGGACGAGCAGTACTTC. Protein product: CASSDPGLAGGDEQYF.

The chain has TRBV3-1 (or the pseudogene TRBV3-2) and TRBJ2-1; a weak D match, TRBD2 (6 bases). The CDR3 runs 15 residues. The V gene's germline CDR1 is LGHDT and CDR2 YNNKEL (reference sequence). V gave up 6 bases and J gave up 0 bases, with 12 bases separating them. CDR3 amino acids: CASSPVSGSYNEQFF. The DNA of the CDR3 is TGTGCCAGCAGTCCCGTTAGCGGCTCCTACAATGAGCAGTTCTTC.

The chain carries TRBV19 and TRBJ2-2, with no clear D. CDR3 size: 15 residues. CDR1 and CDR2 from the germline V gene are LNHDA and SQIVND (reference sequence). V gave up 1 base and J gave up 6 bases, with 12 bases separating them. The CDR3: CASSIVTQQAGELFF. Written as DNA, the CDR3 is TGTGCCAGTAGTATAGTCACCCAGCAGGCCGGGGAGCTGTTTTTT.

The J gene is TRBJ1-3, the V gene TRBV13; D not resolved. The CDR3 has 16 amino acids. V was pared by 0 bases and J by 4 bases, with 13 bases between. The germline gives CDR1 PRHDT, CDR2 FYEKMQ (reference sequence). The CDR3 coding sequence is TGTGCCAGCAGCTTAGGCTCTGGGCGATCCGGAAACACCATATATTTT. The encoded protein is CASSLGSGRSGNTIYF. The whole variable domain, filled in from reference TRBV13 and TRBJ1-3, reads AAGVIQSPRHLIKEKRETATLKCYPIPRHDTVYWYQQGPGQDPQFLISFYEKMQSDKGSIPDRFSAQQFSDYHSELNMSSLELGDSALYFCASSLGSGRSGNTIYFGEGSWLTVV.

This chain connects TRBV5-1 to TRBJ2-2; D unclear. CDR3 size: 14 residues. Trimming pared 1 base from V and 4 bases from J, leaving 8 bases between. Per the germline V gene, CDR1 is SGHRS and CDR2 is YFSETQ. CDR3 sequence: CASSLISLTGELFF. In DNA form, the CDR3 reads TGCGCCAGCAGCTTGATCTCACTCACCGGGGAGCTGTTTTTT. Full variable domain (missing parts from reference TRBV5-1 and TRBJ2-2): KAGVTQTPRYLIKTRGQQVTLSCSPISGHRSVSWYQQTPGQGLQFLFEYFSETQRNKGNFPGRFSGRQFSNSRSEMNVSTLELGDSALYLCASSLISLTGELFFGEGSRLTVL.

The V and J genes are TRBV4-1 and TRBJ1-5; D gene unclear. The germline gives CDR1 MGHRA, CDR2 YSYEKL. The CDR3 contains 14 residues. V lost 1 base and J lost 6, with 10 bases in between. DNA for the CDR3: TGCGCCAGCAGCCAAGGGTCGTTCGGTCAGCCCCAGCATTTT. Encoded protein: CASSQGSFGQPQHF.

CDR3 in amino acids: CASTPDRATYNEQFF. The CDR3 nucleotides are TGTGCCAGTACCCCGGACAGGGCAACCTACAATGAGCAGTTCTTC. The chain combines TRBV19 with TRBJ2-1, with 8 positions matching TRBD1. The CDR3 is 15 amino acids. J lost 2 bases, V lost 7 bases, and 7 bases had no gene match. Looked up from germline, CDR1 is LNHDA and CDR2 is SQIVND (reference sequence).

The rearrangement joins TRBV24-1 to TRBJ2-1; D is possibly TRBD2 (6 bases). Trimming took off 5 bases at V and 5 bases at J, with 12 bases between the two ends. This CDR3 has 14 amino acids. Germline values: CDR1 KGHDR, CDR2 SFDVKD. The CDR3 loop reads CATSGWRGNNEQFF. CDR3 DNA: TGTGCCACCAGTGGATGGCGGGGAAACAATGAGCAGTTCTTC.

V gene TRBV19 combines with J gene TRBJ1-5, with TRBD1 matching over 7 bases. CDR3 size: 16 residues. Germline V gene sequence: CDR1 LNHDA, CDR2 SQIVND (reference sequence). Germline trimming cut 4 bases from V and 5 bases from J; bases unmatched to any gene: 11. The CDR3 coding sequence is TGTGCCAGTAGTACCCCACACAGGGGCGGGCATCAGCCCCAGCATTTT. Residues: CASSTPHRGGHQPQHF.

The chain links TRBV5-1 to TRBJ2-3, with D possibly matching TRBD1 (5 bases). The CDR3 covers 15 residues. CDR1 is SGHRS and CDR2 is YFSETQ in the germline V gene. Deletions cut 0 bases from V and 0 bases from J, with 8 bases between. CDR3 DNA sequence: TGCGCCAGCAGCTTGGCAGGGATGAGCACAGATACGCAGTATTTT. This encodes CASSLAGMSTDTQYF.

The J gene is TRBJ2-7, the V gene TRBV18, with D perhaps TRBD2 (6 bases). Deletions cut 5 bases from V and 2 bases from J, with 19 bases between. The CDR3 is 16 amino acids. Germline V lookup: CDR1 KGHSH, CDR2 LQKENI. DNA of the CDR3: TGTGCCAGCTCAATACTCCCGGGACTGCGAACCTACGAGCAGTACTTC. This encodes CASSILPGLRTYEQYF.

This clone came up once. This sequence joins TRBV5-1 and TRBJ1-1; TRBD1 matches 7 bases. V dropped 4 bases and J dropped 5; count of bases not matched to a gene: 11. Germline V gene lookup returns CDR1 SGHRS and CDR2 YFSETQ. This CDR3 is built from 15 residues. CDR3 region: CASSRAAGGQTEAFF. DNA for the CDR3: TGCGCCAGCAGCCGCGCGGCAGGGGGTCAGACTGAAGCTTTCTTT.

V usage is TRBV19 and J usage is TRBJ1-2; possible D gene TRBD1, 6 bases. Per germline, CDR1 LNHDA and CDR2 SQIVND (reference sequence). This CDR3 contains 13 residues. The V end lost 7 bases, the J end lost 4 bases, and 13 bases lay between the germline ends. The CDR3: CASIQQGSYGYTF. As DNA, the CDR3 is TGTGCCAGTATTCAACAGGGTTCCTATGGCTACACCTTC.

The CDR3 loop reads CASSPGTGRKNEKLFF. The CDR3 nucleotides are TGCGCCAGCAGTCCCGGGACAGGGAGGAAAAATGAAAAACTGTTTTTT. This chain connects TRBV5-1 to TRBJ1-4, with TRBD1 identical over 9 bases. The CDR3 contains 16 residues. Losses at the gene ends were 5 bases for V and 5 bases for J; bases not matched to a gene: 10. Germline-derived CDR1 and CDR2 are SGHRS and YFSETQ.

V usage is TRBV29-1 and J usage is TRBJ2-1; 11 nucleotides match TRBD2. The trim removed 0 bases at V and 7 bases at J, leaving 11 bases unmatched. Germline lookup yields CDR1 SQVTM and CDR2 ANQGSEA. The CDR3 is 17 residues long. The CDR3 region is CSVEDQFSGGAKNEQFF. As DNA, the CDR3 is TGCAGCGTTGAAGACCAGTTTAGCGGGGGGGCAAAGAATGAGCAGTTCTTC.

This clone was detected only a few times. The chain has TRBV2 and TRBJ2-5; D is possibly TRBD2 (5 bases). V was trimmed by 2 bases and J by 0 bases, leaving 10 bases between them. The CDR3 contains 15 residues. The V gene's germline CDR1 is SNHLY and CDR2 FYNNEI. The CDR3 protein is CASSETRVYQETQYF. CDR3 DNA sequence: TGTGCCAGCAGTGAAACGCGGGTGTACCAAGAGACCCAGTACTTC.

This chain joins TRBV28 and TRBJ2-7; 7 bases align to TRBD1. Germline values: CDR1 MDHEN, CDR2 SYDVKM. There are 15 residues in the CDR3. V was clipped by 2 bases and J by 7 bases; unmatched bases: 11. The CDR3 reads CASSLRAGGYEEQYF. The CDR3 DNA reads as TGTGCCAGCAGTTTAAGGGCAGGGGGATACGAAGAGCAGTACTTC.

This sequence joins TRBV6-5 and TRBJ2-5; tentatively, D is TRBD1 (6 bases). Germline V gene sequence: CDR1 MNHEY, CDR2 SVGAGI. The CDR3 has 13 amino acids. V was trimmed by 6 bases and J by 5 bases, leaving 13 bases between them. The CDR3 coding sequence is TGTGCCAGCAGCGTTACAGGGATGGAGACCCAGTACTTC. Translated: CASSVTGMETQYF.

The V gene is TRBV6-6, the J gene TRBJ2-7; 9 positions agree with TRBD1. V lost 5 bases to trimming and J lost 1 base; unmatched junction nucleotides: 3. This CDR3 is built from 14 residues. The germline CDR1 and CDR2 sequences are MNHNY and SVGAGI (reference sequence). Here the CDR3 reads CASSEGQGSYEQYF. The CDR3, as DNA: TGTGCCAGCAGTGAGGGACAGGGTTCCTACGAGCAGTACTTC.

The rearrangement links TRBV5-6 to TRBJ1-5; 9 bases are shared with TRBD1. The CDR3 has 17 amino acids. The germline V gene has CDR1 SGHDT and CDR2 YYEEEE. The V and J ends lost 4 bases and 4 bases, in that order; junction bases with no gene match: 12. CDR3 residues: CASSRYSRDRDNQPQHF. The CDR3 region has the DNA TGTGCCAGCAGCCGCTACTCCCGGGACAGGGATAATCAGCCCCAGCATTTT.